Below are 23 T cell receptor beta chains sequenced from a single sample in a study of shared clonotypes between healthy human individuals. Measured with immunoSEQ multiplex PCR; TCRdb has only the in-frame clones, and not every one. Of 2 million to 2.5 million clones in the sample, 90% to 96% were seen once. Sequenced input: naive CD4+ T cells sorted from blood. Subset given: CD45RA+ positively selected. The receptors here all came from a man younger than 35 in good health.

Turning to this clone: The same CDR3 is also encoded by other DNA sequences in this sample. V gene TRBV9 combines with J gene TRBJ2-2; D is undetermined. Germline V gene sequence: CDR1 SGDLS, CDR2 YYNGEE. V lost 0 bases to trimming and J lost 0 bases, with 3 bases between them. This CDR3 contains 14 residues. CDR3 amino acids: CASSVVPNTGELFF. In DNA, the CDR3 is TGTGCCAGCAGCGTAGTACCGAACACCGGGGAGCTGTTTTTT.

As regards this clone: At the DNA level, this CDR3 is encoded by other sequences in the same sample as well. The chain uses TRBV18 and TRBJ1-4; the match to TRBD1 covers 9 bases. J gave up 8 bases and V 4 bases, and 5 bases lay outside the gene matches. Germline loops: CDR1 KGHSH, CDR2 LQKENI. This CDR3 is built from 14 residues. The CDR3 loop reads CASSRTGEGEKLFF. The CDR3, as DNA: TGTGCCAGCTCACGGACAGGGGAGGGAGAAAAACTGTTTTTT. The full variable domain, its missing parts supplied by reference TRBV18 and TRBJ1-4, is NAGVMQNPRHLVRRRGQEARLRCSPMKGHSHVYWYRQLPEEGLKFMVYLQKENIIDESGMPKERFSAEFPKEGPSILRIQQVVRGDSAAYFCASSRTGEGEKLFFGSGTQLSVL.

This clone has a single count. This chain joins TRBV28 and TRBJ1-2; D may be TRBD1 (6 bases). This CDR3 is built from 12 residues. Germline V gene lookup returns CDR1 MDHEN and CDR2 SYDVKM. The V and J ends lost 7 bases and 5 bases respectively, with 11 bases between them. In DNA, the CDR3 is TGTGCCAGCAAGAGGACAGCGTATGGCTACACCTTC. Protein product: CASKRTAYGYTF.

Notes on this clone: The sample carries other DNA sequences with the same CDR3. The rearrangement uses TRBV7-2 and TRBJ2-5, with 13 bases matching TRBD2. Germline-derived CDR1 and CDR2 are SGHTA and FQGNSA. The J segment lost 5 bases and the V segment lost 3 bases, leaving 3 bases of the junction unmatched. The CDR3 covers 15 residues. The CDR3 coding sequence is TGTGCCAGCAGCTTGGGACTAGCGGGGCAGGAGACCCAGTACTTC. It specifies CASSLGLAGQETQYF.

The V gene is TRBV4-1, the J gene TRBJ1-1, with D possibly TRBD1 on 5 matching bases. This CDR3 is built from 16 residues. Germline CDR1 MGHRA, CDR2 YSYEKL. The V end was cut by 1 base, the J end by 5 bases, with 17 bases between. As DNA, the CDR3 is TGCGCCAGCAGCCAAGTATCTCAGGCTAAGGGGACTGAAGCTTTCTTT. This encodes CASSQVSQAKGTEAFF.

The V and J genes are TRBV29-1 and TRBJ2-7; weak D call: TRBD1 (6 bases). The CDR3 runs to 12 residues. Trimming stripped 7 bases from V and 2 bases from J, with 12 bases between. CDR1 and CDR2 (germline): SQVTM, ANQGSEA. The CDR3 nucleotides read TGCAGCGCGGACACAGGGACCTACGAGCAGTACTTC. Translated, it gives CSADTGTYEQYF.

The chain carries TRBV5-1 and TRBJ2-1; D ambiguous. Germline values: CDR1 SGHRS, CDR2 YFSETQ. The V and J ends lost 1 base and 6 bases respectively, with 8 bases between them. The CDR3 sequence is 13 residues long. In DNA form, the CDR3 reads TGCGCCAGCAGCTTGACACAGCTCAATGAGCAGTTCTTC. The encoded protein is CASSLTQLNEQFF.

V and J are TRBV9 and TRBJ2-5; 14 bases are a match to TRBD2. J gave up 5 bases and V 3 bases, and 3 bases lay outside the gene matches. Germline assignment: CDR1 SGDLS and CDR2 YYNGEE. The CDR3 spans 15 residues. The CDR3 nucleotides read TGTGCCAGCAGCGCGGGACTAGCGGGGGTGGAGACCCAGTACTTC. Encoded protein: CASSAGLAGVETQYF.

The chain has TRBV7-9 and TRBJ2-5, with TRBD2 matching over 12 bases. The CDR3 has 19 residues. V was pared by 3 bases and J by 0 bases, with 11 bases of the junction left unmatched. Germline-derived CDR1 and CDR2 are SEHNR and FQNEAQ (reference sequence). The CDR3 nucleotides read TGTGCCAGCAGCTTTATAAGGACTAGCGGGACCATGTACCAAGAGACCCAGTACTTC. Translating gives CASSFIRTSGTMYQETQYF.

The rearrangement uses TRBV12-2 and TRBJ2-5; no DNA check was done on the table's D call, TRBD1. TRBV12-2 is given as a pseudogene. The CDR3 totals 15 residues. The CDR3 loop is CASRPSGRVAETQYF. The CDR3 coding sequence is TGTGCAAGTCGCCCTTCGGGCAGGGTGGCTGAGACCCAGTACTTC.

This clone appeared a single time. CDR3 in amino acids: CASSVTGSTDTQYF. CDR3 coding DNA: TGCGCCAGCAGTGTGACAGGGAGCACAGATACGCAGTATTTT. The gene calls are TRBV5-1 and TRBJ2-3, with 7 bases identical to TRBD1. The CDR3 has 14 amino acids. The V and J ends lost 5 bases and 0 bases, in that order; junction bases with no gene match: 3. The germline V gene has CDR1 SGHRS and CDR2 YFSETQ.

Details on this clone: The sample holds other DNA sequences that translate to the same CDR3. The V and J genes are TRBV6-5 and TRBJ2-2; D is uncertain. Trimming pared 5 bases from V and 1 base from J, leaving 2 bases between. Germline loops: CDR1 MNHEY, CDR2 SVGAGI. This CDR3 contains 12 residues. The CDR3 coding sequence is TGTGCCAGCAGTCTGAACACCGGGGAGCTGTTTTTT. As protein: CASSLNTGELFF.

The gene calls are TRBV7-9 and TRBJ2-7, with D tentatively TRBD2 (6 bases). This CDR3 spans 13 amino acids. The V gene's germline CDR1 is SEHNR and CDR2 FQNEAQ (reference sequence). V was clipped by 6 bases and J by 3 bases, with 12 bases between them. The CDR3 DNA sequence: TGTGCCAGCAGTACTATAGCGGTCTACGAGCAGTACTTC. Its translation is CASSTIAVYEQYF.

This chain links TRBV27 with TRBJ2-3; D is ambiguous. The CDR3 is 16 residues long. Looked up from germline, CDR1 is MNHEY and CDR2 is SMNVEV (reference sequence). Trimming cost V 2 bases and J 3 bases, with 15 bases left between them. In DNA form, the CDR3 reads TGTGCCAGCAGTTTAAGAGCCGTGGGTGGGACAGATACGCAGTATTTT. Translation: CASSLRAVGGTDTQYF.

V usage is TRBV28 and J usage is TRBJ1-5, with 7 bases matching TRBD1. Germline loops: CDR1 MDHEN, CDR2 SYDVKM. V lost 8 bases and J lost 7; bases outside the gene matches: 8. CDR3 length: 13 residues. The CDR3 sequence is CASFTTGHQPQHF. CDR3 sequence (DNA): TGTGCCAGCTTCACGACAGGGCACCAGCCCCAGCATTTT.

This sequence joins TRBV11-3 and TRBJ2-6; D not resolved. V shed 3 bases and J shed 0 bases, with 3 bases lying between them. The CDR3 has 14 amino acids. Germline V gives CDR1 SGHNT, CDR2 YENEEA. This CDR3 is CASSFDSGANVLTF. CDR3 nucleotides: TGTGCCAGCAGCTTCGACTCTGGGGCCAACGTCCTGACTTTC.

The chain has TRBV19 and TRBJ2-7; 7 nucleotides agree with TRBD1. With V trimmed by 3 bases and J by 3 bases, 5 bases remained unmatched. The CDR3 has 14 amino acids. CDR1 and CDR2 (germline): LNHDA, SQIVND (reference sequence). This CDR3 reads CASSIRQGVYEQYF. CDR3 coding DNA: TGTGCCAGTAGTATTAGGCAGGGGGTCTACGAGCAGTACTTC.

With respect to this clone: Other DNA sequences in this specimen translate into the identical CDR3. The chain couples TRBV2 to TRBJ2-2, with D tentatively TRBD2 (5 bases). The CDR3 is 13 amino acids. V lost 4 bases, J lost 4 bases, and 7 bases lay in between. The germline V gene encodes CDR1 SNHLY and CDR2 FYNNEI. CDR3 bases: TGTGCCAGCAGTGTAGAGGGCACCGGGGAGCTGTTTTTT. Translation: CASSVEGTGELFF.

The chain joins TRBV2 to TRBJ1-2, with D maybe TRBD1 (5 bases). The CDR3 is 12 residues long. V was pared by 5 bases and J by 5 bases, with 9 bases between. CDR1 and CDR2 from the germline V gene are SNHLY and FYNNEI. CDR3 DNA: TGTGCCAGCAGTTGGGACCCATATGGCTACACCTTC. This encodes CASSWDPYGYTF.

The chain combines TRBV30 with TRBJ2-7; D is uncertain. CDR1 is GTSNPN, CDR2 SVGIG, per germline (reference sequence). The CDR3 is 15 residues long. V was pared by 0 bases and J by 1 base, with 13 bases between. CDR3 DNA: TGTGCCTGGAGTGTACTCAGCCTTCTATCCTACGAGCAGTACTTC. Translated, it gives CAWSVLSLLSYEQYF.

The chain is built from TRBV25-1 and TRBJ1-2; TRBD1 might be the D (5 bases). This CDR3 is built from 14 residues. From germline, CDR1 is MGHDK and CDR2 SYGVNS. Trimming shortened V by 3 bases and J by 0 bases, and 8 bases separated the two germline ends. The CDR3 is CASSDGRANYGYTF. DNA for the CDR3: TGTGCCAGCAGTGACGGCAGGGCTAACTATGGCTACACCTTC.

The chain recombines TRBV6-5 with TRBJ2-1; D remains ambiguous. This CDR3 comprises 13 residues. Trimming removed 11 bases at V and 4 bases at J, with 15 bases between. CDR1 and CDR2 from the germline V gene are MNHEY and SVGAGI. Here the CDR3 reads CASARLLYNEQFF. The CDR3 coding sequence is TGTGCCTCCGCCCGGTTACTGTACAATGAGCAGTTCTTC.

V and J are TRBV6-6 and TRBJ1-1; D is unresolved. The CDR3 runs to 15 residues. The V end was cut by 6 bases, the J end by 4 bases, with 18 bases between. The V gene's germline CDR1 is MNHNY and CDR2 SVGAGI (reference sequence). The CDR3 coding sequence is TGTGCCAGCAGGCTGACACGGCTGGTGGTCACTGAAGCTTTCTTT. Translation gives CASRLTRLVVTEAFF.